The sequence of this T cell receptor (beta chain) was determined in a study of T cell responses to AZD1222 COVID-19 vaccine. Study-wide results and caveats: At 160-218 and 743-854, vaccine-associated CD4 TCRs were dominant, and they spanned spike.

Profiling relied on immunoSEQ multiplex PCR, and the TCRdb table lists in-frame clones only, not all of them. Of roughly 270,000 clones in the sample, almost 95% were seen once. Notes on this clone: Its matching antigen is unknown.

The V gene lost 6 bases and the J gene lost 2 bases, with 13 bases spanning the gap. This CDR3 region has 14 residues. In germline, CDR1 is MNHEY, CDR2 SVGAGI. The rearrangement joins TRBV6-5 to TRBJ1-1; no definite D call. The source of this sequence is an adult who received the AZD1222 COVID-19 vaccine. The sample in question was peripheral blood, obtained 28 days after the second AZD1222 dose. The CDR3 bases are TGTGCCAGCAGCTGGGGAACGCTAAACACTGAAGCTTTCTTT. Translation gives CASSWGTLNTEAFF.